Sequencing of this TCR beta chain was carried out in a study of CD8+ T cells in alopecia areata. cDNA serving as the sequencing template came from extracted, reverse transcribed RNA. TCRdb's table, derived via immunoSEQ multiplex PCR, lists solely in-frame clones and lacks some. The sample lists over 100,000 clones, about 47% occurring once. Regarding this clone: Antigen: not known.

Germline CDR1 and CDR2: SGHDT and YYEEEE. The J segment lost 4 bases and the V segment lost 5 bases, leaving 8 bases of the junction unmatched. The CDR3 contains 14 residues. Overall study results and limits: Normal scalp showed lower clonality than lesional scalp, especially alopecia totalis/universalis.

The chain is built from TRBV5-6 and TRBJ1-1; 7 nucleotides align to TRBD1. The specimen was CD8+ T cells sorted from blood, collected at week 0. This clonotype was sampled from a human donor with alopecia areata. CDR3 region: CASSSDREGTEAFF. CDR3 in DNA: TGTGCCAGCAGTTCCGACAGGGAAGGCACTGAAGCTTTCTTT.